One and the same sample provided the 7 T cell receptor beta chains below, sequenced in a study of cytotoxic CD8 clonotypes in ibrutinib-treated CLL. Assay used: immunoSEQ multiplex PCR; TCRdb lists only in-frame clones, some missing. There are 250,000 to 350,000 clones in the sample; around 76% occur only once, and around 5.3% lies in the top ten. The sequencing used PBMCs, collected at disease progression, from a patient treated with ibrutinib. Receptor source: a human donor with chronic lymphocytic leukemia.

This clone was detected a few times. This chain connects TRBV28 to TRBJ1-5; D is perhaps TRBD1 (6 bases). The CDR3 length is 17 residues. Deletions cut 7 bases from V and 0 bases from J, with 19 bases between. The germline V gene encodes CDR1 MDHEN and CDR2 SYDVKM. The CDR3 DNA reads TGTGCCAGCATTATGCAGGGGTGGGGTCTTAGCAATCAGCCCCAGCATTTT. Its translation: CASIMQGWGLSNQPQHF.

V is TRBV7-9 and J is TRBJ2-1; 13 bases are a match to TRBD2. Trimming removed 5 bases from V and 4 bases from J; junction bases left unmatched: 8. This CDR3 spans 17 amino acids. Germline CDR1 SEHNR, CDR2 FQNEAQ (reference sequence). CDR3 DNA sequence: TGTGCCAGCAGCCCTCGACTAGCGGGGGGACTGTACAATGAGCAGTTCTTC. It encodes CASSPRLAGGLYNEQFF.

In its sample, this clone was seen a few times. The CDR3 DNA reads TGTGCCAGCAGCTTAGAAGGGGCAGATACGCAGTATTTT. Translating it yields CASSLEGADTQYF. V and J are TRBV13 and TRBJ2-3, with a possible D match to TRBD1 (5 bases). V was pared by 1 base and J by 4 bases, with 6 bases between. The CDR3 runs 13 residues. The germline gives CDR1 PRHDT, CDR2 FYEKMQ (reference sequence).

The chain links TRBV2 to TRBJ2-1, with D perhaps TRBD1 or TRBD2 (5 bases each). V gave up 1 base and J gave up 4 bases, with 11 bases separating them. CDR3 size: 15 residues. Germline V CDR1 and CDR2: SNHLY, FYNNEI. The CDR3 DNA is TGTGCCAGCAGTGAAGTGGGGGTCCCGTACAATGAGCAGTTCTTC. Translated, it gives CASSEVGVPYNEQFF.

A word on this clone: The sample carries other DNA sequences with the same CDR3. V gene TRBV9 combines with J gene TRBJ2-2; D perhaps matches TRBD1 (6 bases). The V gene lost 2 bases and the J gene lost 2 bases, with 10 bases spanning the gap. Per the germline V gene, CDR1 is SGDLS and CDR2 is YYNGEE. This CDR3 has 15 amino acids. This chain's CDR3 is CASSVSGANTGELFF. The CDR3 nucleotides are TGTGCCAGCAGCGTCTCAGGGGCAAACACCGGGGAGCTGTTTTTT.

The rearrangement uses TRBV6-4 and TRBJ1-2; possible D gene TRBD1, 6 bases. Per the germline V gene, CDR1 is MRHNA and CDR2 is SNTAGT. CDR3 length: 15 amino acids. The ends were cut back, 6 bases at V and 3 bases at J, with 17 bases in the middle. The CDR3 region has the DNA TGTGCCAGCAGCGATCGCCGGGGGGGCGACTATGGCTACACCTTC. Translating it yields CASSDRRGGDYGYTF.

The V gene is TRBV7-9, the J gene TRBJ2-1, with D possibly being TRBD2 (6 bases). In germline, CDR1 is SEHNR, CDR2 FQNEAQ (reference sequence). Trimming cost V 5 bases and J 3 bases, with 11 bases left between them. The CDR3 is made up of 14 amino acids. The CDR3 DNA follows: TGTGCCAGCAGCCCGGAGGGGATCTACAATGAGCAGTTCTTC. Protein product: CASSPEGIYNEQFF.